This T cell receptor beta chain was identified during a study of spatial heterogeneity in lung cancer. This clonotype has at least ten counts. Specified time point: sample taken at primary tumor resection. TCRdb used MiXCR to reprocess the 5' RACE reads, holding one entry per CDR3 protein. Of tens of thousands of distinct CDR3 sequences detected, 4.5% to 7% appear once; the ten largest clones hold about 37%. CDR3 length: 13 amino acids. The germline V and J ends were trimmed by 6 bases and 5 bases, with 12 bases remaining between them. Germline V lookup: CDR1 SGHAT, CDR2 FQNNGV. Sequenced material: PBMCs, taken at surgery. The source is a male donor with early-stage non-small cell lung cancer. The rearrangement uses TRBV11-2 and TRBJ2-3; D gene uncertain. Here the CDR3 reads CASRQATIDTQYF. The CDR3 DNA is TGTGCCAGCAGGCAAGCGACCATAGATACGCAGTATTTT.